The next 15 T cell receptor beta chains were all read from a single sample in a study of spatial heterogeneity in lung cancer. TCRdb used MiXCR to reprocess the 5' RACE reads, holding one entry per CDR3 protein. The repertoire holds about 2,600 distinct CDR3 sequences, with around 4.8% as singletons. Sample time point: sample taken at primary tumor resection. Without sorting, whole RNA was sequenced from tumor, nontumor lung or frozen PBMC. The specimen comprised normal lung tissue next to the tumor, sampled at surgery. These receptors were collected from a female donor with early-stage non-small cell lung cancer.

This clonotype qualifies as medium-sized. This beta chain is an off-target read within a library intended for alpha chains, so its frequency means little. This chain connects TRBV28 to TRBJ1-2; D perhaps matches TRBD1 (5 bases). The V end was cut by 7 bases, the J end by 5 bases, with 20 bases between. The V gene's germline CDR1 is MDHEN and CDR2 SYDVKM. The CDR3 loop spans 15 amino acids. The DNA of the CDR3 is TGTGCCAGCACCCCCACGGGGGGAGAGGGATATGGCTACACCTTC. It codes for CASTPTGGEGYGYTF.

This clonotype was seen repeatedly, ten times or more. This beta chain lies outside the target of a library built for alpha chains; its clone size means little. The chain links TRBV19 to TRBJ1-5; weak D call: TRBD1 (5 bases). With 5 bases removed from V and 4 bases from J, the gap between germline ends came to 12 bases. This CDR3 region has 14 residues. Germline CDR1 and CDR2: LNHDA and SQIVND (reference sequence). Written as DNA, the CDR3 is TGTGCCAGTAGTGGGGAACAGGTAAATCAGCCCCAGCATTTT. Amino acids: CASSGEQVNQPQHF.

In its sample, this clonotype was seen many times. This beta chain turned up in a library designed for alpha chains; as an off-target read, its abundance says little. The J gene is TRBJ2-3, the V gene TRBV24-1; TRBD2 matches at 10 bases. The CDR3 totals 16 residues. V lost 3 bases, J lost 2 bases, and 4 bases stayed unmatched. Germline CDR1 reads KGHDR; CDR2 reads SFDVKD. For the CDR3, the DNA is TGTGCCACCAGTGATAAGCGGGGGGGCTACACAGATACGCAGTATTTT. Translating gives CATSDKRGGYTDTQYF.

Relative to its sample, this clonotype is medium-sized. For a library built for alpha chains, this beta chain is a stray read; little rests on its size. This rearrangement joins TRBV6-1 to TRBJ1-1; D not resolved. V was trimmed by 4 bases and J by 4 bases, leaving 10 bases between them. This CDR3 spans 13 amino acids. The germline gives CDR1 MNHNS, CDR2 SASEGT. Here the CDR3 reads CASSVTDPTEAFF. The CDR3 DNA follows: TGTGCCAGCAGTGTAACAGACCCCACTGAAGCTTTCTTT.

This clonotype has ten or more counts. Because the library targeted alpha chains, this beta chain is an off-target read whose size means little. The V call is TRBV5-1, the J call TRBJ1-4; a weak D match, TRBD1 (5 bases). This CDR3 is 16 amino acids long. Germline V gene sequence: CDR1 SGHRS, CDR2 YFSETQ. V lost 3 bases to trimming and J lost 7 bases, with 19 bases between them. In DNA form, the CDR3 reads TGCGCCAGCAGCTCGGGGCGGACCGCGGCGGGTGAAAAACTGTTTTTT. It codes for CASSSGRTAAGEKLFF.

As for this clonotype: Within a library made for alpha chains, this beta chain is off target, and its count is uninformative. The chain combines TRBV19 with TRBJ2-1; TRBD2 agrees at 12 bases. Germline V CDR1 and CDR2: LNHDA, SQIVND (reference sequence). The CDR3 has 14 amino acids. Germline trimming cut 0 bases from V and 12 bases from J; bases unmatched to any gene: 3. CDR3 protein: CASSIDLAGGGQFF. The CDR3 coding sequence is TGTGCCAGTAGTATAGATCTAGCGGGAGGGGGGCAGTTCTTC.

This clonotype occurred many times. Because the library targeted alpha chains, this beta chain is an off-target read whose size means little. J is TRBJ1-6 and V is TRBV3-1; 10 bases align to TRBD1. This CDR3 region has 17 residues. Germline V gene data show CDR1 as LGHDT and CDR2 as YNNKEL (reference sequence). Trimming removed 0 bases from V and 6 bases from J; junction bases left unmatched: 5. In DNA, the CDR3 is TGTGCCAGCAGCCAAGAGATGGGGACAGGGGTTAATTCACCCCTCCACTTT. This encodes CASSQEMGTGVNSPLHF. Full variable domain (outside the CDR3, taken from reference TRBV3-1 and TRBJ1-6): DTAVSQTPKYLVTQMGNDKSIKCEQNLGHDTMYWYKQDSKKFLKIMFSYNNKELIINETVPNRFSPKSPDKAHLNLHINSLELGDSAVYFCASSQEMGTGVNSPLHFGNGTRLTVT.

In its sample, this clonotype is medium-sized (0.01 to 0.1%). In a library made to pick up alpha chains, this beta chain is a stray read with a size that means little. The chain uses TRBV7-2 and TRBJ2-7; D gene unclear. Germline lookup yields CDR1 SGHTA and CDR2 FQGNSA. Trimming took off 5 bases at V and 7 bases at J, with 15 bases between the two ends. The CDR3 contains 13 residues. The CDR3 loop reads CASSHRWAEEQYF. In nucleotides, the CDR3 is TGTGCCAGCAGCCACCGCTGGGCTGAGGAGCAGTACTTC.

This clonotype showed up many times. This beta chain came through as a stray read in a library set up for alpha chains, and its size says little. The rearrangement uses TRBV19 and TRBJ1-5; 10 positions agree with TRBD1. This CDR3 region has 15 residues. Germline CDR1 is LNHDA and CDR2 is SQIVND (reference sequence). Germline trimming cut 3 bases from V and 7 bases from J; bases unmatched to any gene: 6. CDR3: CASSMEDRGSQPQHF. CDR3 DNA sequence: TGTGCCAGTAGTATGGAGGACAGGGGGTCCCAGCCCCAGCATTTT. Full variable domain (missing parts from reference TRBV19 and TRBJ1-5): DGGITQSPKYLFRKEGQNVTLSCEQNLNHDAMYWYRQDPGQGLRLIYYSQIVNDFQKGDIAEGYSVSREKKESFPLTVTSAQKNPTAFYLCASSMEDRGSQPQHFGDGTRLSIL.

By proportion, this clonotype is medium-sized. Within a library made for alpha chains, this beta chain is off target, and its count is uninformative. The V and J genes are TRBV12-3 or TRBV12-4 and TRBJ1-6, with 7 bases that match TRBD1. Trimming took 6 bases from V and 6 from J; bases not matched to a gene: 5. This CDR3 is built from 14 residues. The CDR3: CASRTTGRNSPLHF. CDR3 nucleotides: TGTGCCAGCAGAACGACAGGGCGTAATTCACCCCTCCACTTT.

This clonotype showed up just a few times. The library was designed around alpha chains, so this beta chain is a stray read whose abundance carries little weight. The chain uses TRBV18 and TRBJ2-4; D is perhaps TRBD1 (6 bases). Germline CDR1 reads KGHSH; CDR2 reads LQKENI. This CDR3 is built from 19 residues. V dropped 3 bases and J dropped 0 bases, with 21 bases sitting between them. CDR3 sequence reads: CASSPPLQGYGEAKNIQYF. CDR3 bases: TGTGCCAGCTCACCCCCCCTCCAGGGGTACGGTGAAGCCAAAAACATTCAGTACTTC.

In this sample, this clonotype is medium-sized. This beta chain was picked up by a library intended for alpha chains and is off target, so its count carries little meaning. The chain has TRBV27 and TRBJ1-5, with 10 nucleotides matching TRBD1. CDR1 and CDR2 from the germline V gene are MNHEY and SMNVEV (reference sequence). This CDR3 comprises 15 residues. J lost 6 bases, V lost 5 bases, and 7 bases had no gene match. This chain's CDR3 is CASSTRQGASQPQHF. Written as DNA, the CDR3 is TGTGCCAGCAGTACAAGACAGGGGGCGAGTCAGCCCCAGCATTTT.

This clonotype was observed at least ten times. In a library made to pick up alpha chains, this beta chain is a stray read with a size that means little. V gene TRBV6-5 combines with J gene TRBJ2-7; D gene ambiguous. CDR3 length: 13 residues. CDR1 and CDR2 (germline): MNHEY, SVGAGI. Trimming took 5 bases from V and 1 from J, leaving 9 bases between them. The CDR3 nucleotides are TGTGCCAGCAGTCTCGTGGGATCCTACGAGCAGTACTTC. Its protein product is CASSLVGSYEQYF.

A remark on this clonotype: This beta chain is a stray sequence in a library constructed for alpha chains; its clone size is not meaningful. The CDR3 loop reads CAWSDGGGYGYTF. The CDR3, as DNA: TGTGCCTGGAGTGATGGTGGGGGCTATGGCTACACCTTC. The rearrangement joins TRBV30 to TRBJ1-2, with D possibly being TRBD1 (5 bases). V lost 1 base and J lost 4, with 10 bases in between. The length of the CDR3 is 13 residues. CDR1 is GTSNPN and CDR2 is SVGIG in the germline V gene (reference sequence).

This clonotype is medium-sized within its sample. This beta chain lies outside the target of a library built for alpha chains; its clone size means little. The chain uses TRBV9 and TRBJ2-2; possible D gene TRBD1, 5 bases. Between the trimmed V and J ends, which lost 0 bases and 6 bases, there was a span of 6 bases. This CDR3 spans 13 amino acids. CDR1 and CDR2 from the germline V gene are SGDLS and YYNGEE. Here the CDR3 DNA reads TGTGCCAGCAGCGTAGGCAGGGCCGGGGAGCTGTTTTTT. Encoded protein: CASSVGRAGELFF.